These 20 T cell receptor beta chains came from one sample sequenced in a study of blood T cell repertoires in COVID-19. Sequencing used immunoSEQ multiplex PCR; TCRdb keeps in-frame clones, though not all of them. Found here are 200,000 to 250,000 clones, around nine tenths of them singletons; the top ten hold approximately 6.8%. Source material: peripheral blood. These receptors came from a woman between 65 and 79 years old with active or convalescent COVID-19.

The chain links TRBV7-2 to TRBJ2-6; 7 nucleotides line up with TRBD1. The CDR3 spans 17 residues. The germline V gene has CDR1 SGHTA and CDR2 FQGNSA. V was clipped by 5 bases and J by 3 bases; unmatched bases: 10. The chain's CDR3 is CASSPRPSGGGANVLTF. The CDR3, as DNA: TGTGCCAGCAGCCCGAGGCCATCAGGGGGTGGGGCCAACGTCCTGACTTTC.

The chain is built from TRBV16 and TRBJ2-2, with D maybe TRBD1 (5 bases). In germline, CDR1 is KGHSY, CDR2 FQNENV. The CDR3 has 14 residues. Trimming left V 0 bases short and J 4 bases short, with 6 bases between. The CDR3 is CASSQSQGTGELFF. CDR3 in DNA: TGTGCCAGCAGCCAATCGCAGGGCACCGGGGAGCTGTTTTTT.

The CDR3 is CASGQGQNYNEQFF. The CDR3, as DNA: TGCGCCAGCGGACAGGGCCAGAATTACAATGAGCAGTTCTTC. The genes are TRBV10-1 and TRBJ2-1, with 8 bases identical to TRBD1. The CDR3 has 14 amino acids. V shed 8 bases, J shed 4 bases, and the junction held 7 bases outside the gene matches. Germline loops: CDR1 WNHNN, CDR2 SYGVQD (reference sequence).

The CDR3 loop is CASSSAGDQPQHF. The CDR3 DNA sequence: TGTGCCAGCTCCTCAGCGGGTGATCAGCCCCAGCATTTT. The genes are TRBV18 and TRBJ1-5, with D unclear. Germline values: CDR1 KGHSH, CDR2 LQKENI. CDR3 length equals 13 residues. Trimming took off 6 bases at V and 5 bases at J, with 11 bases between the two ends.

A single count supports this clone. CDR3 sequence: CAISEHIYGYTF. CDR3 coding DNA: TGTGCCATCAGTGAACACATCTATGGCTACACCTTC. The J gene is TRBJ1-2, the V gene TRBV10-3; unclear D gene. This CDR3 region has 12 residues. CDR1 is ENHRY, CDR2 SYGVKD, per germline. V lost 3 bases and J lost 4, with 6 bases in between.

The chain uses TRBV19 and TRBJ1-2, with 11 bases identical to TRBD1. Germline V gene lookup returns CDR1 LNHDA and CDR2 SQIVND (reference sequence). The CDR3 contains 16 residues. After removal of 5 bases from V and 2 bases from J, the junction contained 7 bases not matched to a gene. CDR3 nucleotides: TGTGCCAGTAGTCCCGGACAGGGGGCTGGCAACTATGGCTACACCTTC. Translated: CASSPGQGAGNYGYTF.

The chain recombines TRBV6-6 with TRBJ1-1; 8 nucleotides match TRBD1. Germline trimming cut 3 bases from V and 10 bases from J; bases unmatched to any gene: 7. CDR3 size: 13 residues. CDR1 MNHNY and CDR2 SVGAGI come from the germline V gene (reference sequence). Here the CDR3 reads CASSYGTGGRAFF. The DNA of the CDR3 is TGTGCCAGCAGTTATGGGACAGGAGGGAGAGCTTTCTTT.

This chain joins TRBV27 and TRBJ1-2, with D maybe TRBD1 (6 bases). Germline CDR1 MNHEY, CDR2 SMNVEV (reference sequence). Between the trimmed V and J ends, which lost 4 bases and 6 bases, there was a span of 12 bases. This CDR3 is built from 13 residues. The CDR3 is CASSYREGNGYTF. In DNA form, the CDR3 reads TGTGCCAGCAGTTACAGGGAGGGTAATGGCTACACCTTC.

The CDR3 DNA sequence: TGTGCCAGCAGACCGACGAAGGACAGGGAAGAGACCCAGTACTTC. This gives the protein CASRPTKDREETQYF. The chain recombines TRBV6-6 with TRBJ2-5; 8 nucleotides match TRBD1. Germline V CDR1 and CDR2: MNHNY, SVGAGI (reference sequence). The junction had 9 bases not matched to a gene; V was cut back by 6 bases and J by 3 bases. This CDR3 comprises 15 residues.

The chain joins TRBV29-1 to TRBJ2-5, with D possibly matching TRBD1 (6 bases). V gave up 4 bases and J gave up 5 bases, with 14 bases separating them. Germline V gene sequence: CDR1 SQVTM, CDR2 ANQGSEA. The CDR3 length is 13 residues. CDR3 amino acids: CSVAAGVGETQYF. The DNA of the CDR3 is TGCAGCGTTGCTGCAGGGGTAGGGGAGACCCAGTACTTC.

The rearrangement uses TRBV7-2 and TRBJ1-2, with a tentative D call TRBD1 (6 bases). Germline V CDR1 and CDR2: SGHTA, FQGNSA. Between the trimmed V and J ends, which lost 5 bases and 6 bases, there was a span of 19 bases. CDR3 size: 15 residues. Written as DNA, the CDR3 is TGTGCCAGCAGCCCCCAGACAGGTAGTTCGGATGGCTACACCTTC. It specifies CASSPQTGSSDGYTF. Looking up the rest from reference TRBV7-2 and TRBJ1-2 gives the full variable domain: GAGVSQSPSNKVTEKGKDVELRCDPISGHTALYWYRQSLGQGLEFLIYFQGNSAPDKSGLPSDRFSAERTGGSVSTLTIQRTQQEDSAVYLCASSPQTGSSDGYTFGSGTRLTVV.

This rearrangement joins TRBV4-3 to TRBJ1-1, with 7 nucleotides matching TRBD1. Germline-derived CDR1 and CDR2 are LGHNA and YSLEER. V trimming: 6 bases; J trimming: 3 bases; junction bases outside the gene matches: 7. The CDR3 has 14 amino acids. The CDR3 loop is CASSVGDRDTEAFF. DNA for the CDR3: TGCGCCAGCAGTGTGGGGGACAGAGACACTGAAGCTTTCTTT.

The count of this clone is one. The chain carries TRBV18 and TRBJ1-4; a weak D match, TRBD1 (5 bases). The V gene lost 3 bases and the J gene lost 8 bases, with 10 bases spanning the gap. The CDR3 consists of 13 residues. Germline V lookup: CDR1 KGHSH, CDR2 LQKENI. CDR3 DNA sequence: TGTGCCAGCTCACCCGGGACTCCCGAAAAACTGTTTTTT. The encoded protein is CASSPGTPEKLFF.

This rearrangement joins TRBV11-3 to TRBJ1-6; D uncertain. The length of the CDR3 is 14 residues. Germline V CDR1 and CDR2: SGHNT, YENEEA. Deletions cut 8 bases from V and 0 bases from J, with 8 bases between. CDR3 sequence: CASGHHSYNSPLHF. In nucleotides, the CDR3 is TGTGCCAGCGGGCACCACTCCTATAATTCACCCCTCCACTTT.

This clone appeared once. This chain connects TRBV7-2 to TRBJ2-7; a possible D gene is TRBD2 (5 bases). Germline CDR1 is SGHTA and CDR2 is FQGNSA. The V end was cut by 1 base, the J end by 2 bases, with 9 bases between. This CDR3 is built from 14 residues. Here the CDR3 DNA reads TGTGCCAGCAGCTTAGTCCCGGGGACCTACGAGCAGTACTTC. It specifies CASSLVPGTYEQYF.

V gene TRBV6-5 combines with J gene TRBJ2-7; tentatively, D is TRBD1 (6 bases). Looked up from germline, CDR1 is MNHEY and CDR2 is SVGAGI. CDR3 size: 13 residues. Trimming stripped 7 bases from V and 5 bases from J, with 15 bases between. CDR3 protein: CASTSPRGNEQYF. The CDR3 nucleotides read TGTGCCAGCACCTCCCCCAGGGGAAACGAGCAGTACTTC.

The DNA of the CDR3 is TGTGCCAGCTCCCATGACAGGGTTAATGAGCAGTTCTTC. The encoded protein is CASSHDRVNEQFF. The rearrangement uses TRBV18 and TRBJ2-1; 7 nucleotides line up with TRBD1. Germline V gene sequence: CDR1 KGHSH, CDR2 LQKENI. The V and J ends lost 6 bases and 7 bases, in that order; junction bases with no gene match: 6. This CDR3 spans 13 amino acids.

This clone turned up a few times. J is TRBJ1-3 and V is TRBV7-9; 9 bases align to TRBD1. This CDR3 is 16 amino acids long. From germline, CDR1 is SEHNR and CDR2 FQNEAQ (reference sequence). Trimming at V came to 3 bases and at J to 0 bases, leaving 3 bases not matched to a gene. CDR3 bases: TGTGCCAGCAGCTTGACAGGGGGAAGCTCTGGAAACACCATATATTTT. It codes for CASSLTGGSSGNTIYF. The full variable domain, rest sourced from reference TRBV7-9 and TRBJ1-3, is DTGVSQNPRHKITKRGQNVTFRCDPISEHNRLYWYRQTLGQGPEFLTYFQNEAQLEKSRLLSDRFSAERPKGSFSTLEIQRTEQGDSAMYLCASSLTGGSSGNTIYFGEGSWLTVV.

The genes are TRBV7-2 and TRBJ2-3, with D hard to call. Germline assignment: CDR1 SGHTA and CDR2 FQGNSA. The CDR3 extends over 14 amino acids. Trimming pared 4 bases from V and 0 bases from J, leaving 8 bases between. The CDR3 nucleotides read TGTGCCAGCAGCTCAACGACTAGCACAGATACGCAGTATTTT. Protein: CASSSTTSTDTQYF.

The chain joins TRBV11-3 to TRBJ1-1, with 9 bases aligning to TRBD1. The CDR3 spans 16 residues. Germline V CDR1 and CDR2: SGHNT, YENEEA. Losses at the gene ends were 1 base for V and 2 bases for J; bases not matched to a gene: 5. CDR3 loop: CASSLVWTGANTEAFF. CDR3 nucleotides: TGTGCCAGCAGCTTAGTTTGGACAGGGGCAAACACTGAAGCTTTCTTT.